What follows are 24 T cell receptor beta chains derived from one specimen sequenced in a study of vaccination and CD4 T cells after COVID-19. Oncomine TCR Beta short-read sequencing was applied to DNA from cultured CD4+ T cells. TCRdb ran MiXCR on the PCR reads and lists one entry per CDR3 protein. The sample has around 18,000 distinct CDR3 sequences; around 37% are singletons. Their antigens remain unidentified. Treatment reported: roughly 10-day PBMC culture with coronavirus spike peptide pools or control peptides (ViraFEST assay). Sequencing used cultured CD4+ T cells from blood. Receptors were obtained from a human donor with COVID-19.

This CDR3 reads CASSLAQGPLHF. CDR3 DNA sequence: TGTGCCAGCAGCCTTGCACAGGGACCCCTCCACTTT. V usage is TRBV14 and J usage is TRBJ1-6; perhaps TRBD1 as D (6 bases). This CDR3 has 12 amino acids. CDR1 is SGHDN and CDR2 is FVKESK in the germline V gene. The V and J ends lost 4 bases and 12 bases respectively, with 10 bases between them.

The genes are TRBV7-2 and TRBJ2-1; a possible D gene is TRBD1 (6 bases). The CDR3 is 17 amino acids. From germline, CDR1 is SGHTA and CDR2 FQGNSA. Trimming removed 5 bases at V and 0 bases at J, with 17 bases between. CDR3 amino acids: CASSIRDTGASYNEQFF. The CDR3 coding sequence is TGTGCCAGCAGCATTCGGGACACCGGCGCCTCCTACAATGAGCAGTTCTTC. The entire variable domain, with the rest obtained from reference TRBV7-2 and TRBJ2-1, is as follows: GAGVSQSPSNKVTEKGKDVELRCDPISGHTALYWYRQSLGQGLEFLIYFQGNSAPDKSGLPSDRFSAERTGGSVSTLTIQRTQQEDSAVYLCASSIRDTGASYNEQFFGPGTRLTVL.

There are a few counts of this clonotype. The rearrangement joins TRBV6-1 to TRBJ2-7; a possible D gene is TRBD1 (5 bases). Trimming shortened V by 7 bases and J by 5 bases, and 15 bases separated the two germline ends. Looked up from germline, CDR1 is MNHNS and CDR2 is SASEGT. This CDR3 has 13 residues. The CDR3 DNA reads TGTGCCAGCACTGGAAGCTTAGGGGACGAGCAGTACTTC. It yields the protein CASTGSLGDEQYF.

This clonotype was detected a few times. The gene calls are TRBV28 and TRBJ1-2; unclear D gene. The V end was cut by 2 bases, the J end by 8 bases, with 12 bases between. The CDR3 extends over 13 amino acids. Germline V CDR1 and CDR2: MDHEN, SYDVKM. The CDR3 sequence: CASSLVLGRGYTF. Here the CDR3 DNA reads TGTGCCAGCAGTTTAGTTCTAGGGCGCGGCTACACCTTC.

This clonotype has just a few counts. This chain links TRBV19 with TRBJ2-7; TRBD1 matches at 8 bases. Germline V lookup: CDR1 LNHDA, CDR2 SQIVND (reference sequence). The CDR3 runs to 13 residues. J lost 7 bases, V lost 5 bases, and 7 bases had no gene match. Written as DNA, the CDR3 is TGTGCCAGTAGTTCACAGGGGGTAGATGAGCAGTACTTC. Protein sequence: CASSSQGVDEQYF. Full variable domain (remainder filled in from reference TRBV19 and TRBJ2-7): DGGITQSPKYLFRKEGQNVTLSCEQNLNHDAMYWYRQDPGQGLRLIYYSQIVNDFQKGDIAEGYSVSREKKESFPLTVTSAQKNPTAFYLCASSSQGVDEQYFGPGTRLTVT.

V usage is TRBV11-2 and J usage is TRBJ2-2; TRBD1 is a possible D gene (6 bases). The germline V gene encodes CDR1 SGHAT and CDR2 FQNNGV. Deletions cut 6 bases from V and 0 bases from J, with 8 bases between. This CDR3 region has 14 residues. The CDR3 nucleotides read TGTGCCAGCAGGGGGGCATCGAACACCGGGGAGCTGTTTTTT. It yields the protein CASRGASNTGELFF.

The sample holds a few counts of this clonotype. The J gene is TRBJ2-3, the V gene TRBV7-9; 10 positions agree with TRBD1. Losses at the gene ends were 5 bases for V and 4 bases for J; bases not matched to a gene: 3. The CDR3 sequence is 14 residues long. Looked up from germline, CDR1 is SEHNR and CDR2 is FQNEAQ (reference sequence). The CDR3 protein is CASSEGQGPDTQYF. The CDR3 DNA follows: TGTGCCAGCAGCGAGGGACAGGGGCCAGATACGCAGTATTTT.

Relative to its sample, this clonotype is medium-sized. The rearrangement links TRBV6-1 to TRBJ1-4; 8 bases are a match to TRBD1. The CDR3 is 13 residues long. Germline CDR1 is MNHNS and CDR2 is SASEGT. V gave up 6 bases and J gave up 8 bases; unmatched junction bases: 5. Here the CDR3 DNA reads TGTGCCAGCAGGACAGGGGTCTACGAAAAACTGTTTTTT. Its protein is CASRTGVYEKLFF.

This chain joins TRBV5-1 and TRBJ2-7; 8 bases match TRBD1. Germline V lookup: CDR1 SGHRS, CDR2 YFSETQ. This CDR3 region has 17 residues. The V gene end was trimmed by 2 bases and the J gene end by 5 bases; junction bases not matched to a gene: 15. The CDR3: CASSFWSLGQGADEQYF. The DNA for the CDR3 is TGCGCCAGCAGCTTTTGGTCTCTGGGTCAGGGGGCGGACGAGCAGTACTTC. The full variable domain, in which reference TRBV5-1 and TRBJ2-7 provide the parts outside the CDR3, is KAGVTQTPRYLIKTRGQQVTLSCSPISGHRSVSWYQQTPGQGLQFLFEYFSETQRNKGNFPGRFSGRQFSNSRSEMNVSTLELGDSALYLCASSFWSLGQGADEQYFGPGTRLTVT.

The genes are TRBV19 and TRBJ1-4; D not resolved. Germline assignment: CDR1 LNHDA and CDR2 SQIVND (reference sequence). V lost 1 base and J 5 bases, leaving 8 bases between the germline ends. There are 14 residues in the CDR3. The CDR3 DNA is TGTGCCAGTAGTATAGCTGGGGTAAATGAAAAACTGTTTTTT. This codes for CASSIAGVNEKLFF.

Note on this clonotype: One junction end does not reproduce the germline sequence, and a read error may be involved. The gene calls are TRBV5-1 and TRBJ1-2; D possibly corresponds to TRBD1 (6 bases). Germline CDR1 SGHRS, CDR2 YFSETQ. This CDR3 spans 14 amino acids. The CDR3 region is CASNLEGGLGGYTF. The DNA of the CDR3 is TGCGCCAGCAACTTGGAAGGGGGTCTGGGTGGCTACACCTTC.

This clonotype was detected only a few times. The chain couples TRBV19 to TRBJ2-2; 7 positions agree with TRBD1. V lost 2 bases and J lost 5; bases outside the gene matches: 2. The CDR3 has 14 residues. The germline gives CDR1 LNHDA, CDR2 SQIVND (reference sequence). CDR3 sequence reads: CASSIYRGTGELFF. DNA of the CDR3: TGTGCCAGTAGTATATACAGGGGAACCGGGGAGCTGTTTTTT.

The chain links TRBV5-6 to TRBJ1-1; D is ambiguous. Trimming removed 4 bases from V and 5 bases from J, with 9 bases in between. The CDR3 runs 12 residues. CDR1 and CDR2 (germline): SGHDT, YYEEEE. The CDR3 coding sequence is TGTGCCAGCAGCCTGTACGGGACTGAAGCTTTCTTT. Translated, it gives CASSLYGTEAFF. Drawing the rest from reference TRBV5-6 and TRBJ1-1, the complete variable domain is DAGVTQSPTHLIKTRGQQVTLRCSPKSGHDTVSWYQQALGQGPQFIFQYYEEEERQRGNFPDRFSGHQFPNYSSELNVNALLLGDSALYLCASSLYGTEAFFGQGTRLTVV.

The V and J genes are TRBV14 and TRBJ1-4, with TRBD1 matching 7 bases. Germline V gene sequence: CDR1 SGHDN, CDR2 FVKESK. Trimming took 0 bases from V and 7 from J; bases not matched to a gene: 2. The CDR3 contains 14 residues. DNA for the CDR3: TGTGCCAGCAGCCAAGATCACAGGGGTGAAAAACTGTTTTTT. Protein: CASSQDHRGEKLFF.

This clonotype was counted only a few times. The chain combines TRBV6-5 with TRBJ2-7; D gene ambiguous. Trimming took off 2 bases at V and 0 bases at J, with 8 bases between the two ends. The germline V gene has CDR1 MNHEY and CDR2 SVGAGI. The CDR3 covers 14 residues. This CDR3 is CASSYREASYEQYF. The CDR3 DNA reads as TGTGCCAGCAGTTACAGGGAAGCCTCCTACGAGCAGTACTTC.

The chain is built from TRBV6-1 and TRBJ2-3; 8 bases align to TRBD2. Trimming cost V 5 bases and J 8 bases; bases outside gene matches: 9. Germline values: CDR1 MNHNS, CDR2 SASEGT. CDR3 length equals 14 residues. The CDR3 reads CASSPKRGFGTQYF. CDR3 in DNA: TGTGCCAGCAGTCCTAAGCGGGGGTTTGGTACGCAGTATTTT.

The chain is built from TRBV29-1 and TRBJ1-2; D is possibly TRBD1 (6 bases). V shed 4 bases and J shed 5 bases, with 11 bases lying between them. Germline assignment: CDR1 SQVTM and CDR2 ANQGSEA. This CDR3 has 12 residues. This CDR3 reads CSVVEGGYGYTF. In nucleotides, the CDR3 is TGCAGCGTTGTCGAGGGGGGGTATGGCTACACCTTC.

This clonotype was counted a few times. V and J are TRBV6-5 and TRBJ1-6; a weak D match, TRBD1 (6 bases). The length of the CDR3 is 15 residues. V lost 2 bases to trimming and J lost 8 bases, with 13 bases between them. From germline, CDR1 is MNHEY and CDR2 SVGAGI. The CDR3 region is CASSYRQVPDSPLHF. The CDR3 DNA reads TGTGCCAGCAGTTACCGACAGGTTCCGGATTCACCCCTCCACTTT.

About this clonotype itself: At one end, the junction sequence differs from germline, possibly due to a read error. This chain links TRBV20-1 with TRBJ1-1; D gene ambiguous. The CDR3 totals 10 residues. Germline V gene lookup returns CDR1 DFQATT and CDR2 SNEGSKA (reference sequence). The CDR3 DNA sequence: TGCAGTGCTAGAGATGTAAAGGTAGCTTTT. It specifies CSARDVKVAF.

This clonotype was counted between two and nine times. The CDR3 nucleotides read TGTGCCACCAGTGATTGGGGCTTAGGGGCCGGAGAGACCCAGTACTTC. Protein product: CATSDWGLGAGETQYF. V usage is TRBV24-1 and J usage is TRBJ2-5; D perhaps matches TRBD1 (5 bases). The CDR3 runs to 16 residues. V shed 2 bases and J shed 4 bases, with 16 bases lying between them. Germline V gives CDR1 KGHDR, CDR2 SFDVKD.

In its sample, this clonotype ranks as medium-sized (0.01 to 0.1%). V is TRBV27 and J is TRBJ1-3, with a weak D call TRBD1 (6 bases). This CDR3 spans 14 amino acids. Trimming cost V 6 bases and J 5 bases, with 14 bases left between them. Looked up from germline, CDR1 is MNHEY and CDR2 is SMNVEV (reference sequence). The CDR3 protein is CASSSGTSRNTIYF. CDR3 bases: TGTGCCAGCAGCTCGGGGACATCAAGAAACACCATATATTTT.

This clonotype was picked up a small number of times. The V gene is TRBV7-3, the J gene TRBJ2-3; no definite D call. Germline V gene lookup returns CDR1 SGHTA and CDR2 FQGTGA. Trimming left V 2 bases short and J 2 bases short, with 5 bases between. This CDR3 has 13 amino acids. CDR3 nucleotides: TGTGCCAGCAGCTTATACACCACAGATACGCAGTATTTT. Translation gives CASSLYTTDTQYF.

Only one count was recorded for this clonotype. The rearrangement links TRBV10-1 to TRBJ2-1, with D possibly being TRBD1 or TRBD2 (5 bases each). Germline V lookup: CDR1 WNHNN, CDR2 SYGVQD (reference sequence). Trimming took 3 bases from V and 1 from J, leaving 10 bases between them. There are 15 residues in the CDR3. The CDR3 sequence: CASSDGAGSYNEQFF. The CDR3 DNA reads as TGCGCCAGCAGTGACGGGGCAGGGTCCTACAATGAGCAGTTCTTC.

The V and J genes are TRBV19 and TRBJ1-2; 9 bases map to TRBD1. CDR1 and CDR2 (germline): LNHDA, SQIVND (reference sequence). Trimming at V came to 4 bases and at J to 3 bases, leaving 12 bases not matched to a gene. This CDR3 region has 17 residues. The CDR3 coding sequence is TGTGCCAGTAGTAATGGGTACGGGACAGGGCATGACTATGGCTACACCTTC. Its translation: CASSNGYGTGHDYGYTF.